A selection of T cell receptor beta chains follows, all from one sample in a study of T cell repertoires in cytomegalovirus infection. MiXCR, applied by TCRdb to the reads, yields one record per CDR3 protein. The table lists 200,000 to 300,000 distinct CDR3 sequences, 9.1% of them singletons. The sample taken for sequencing was PBMCs. These TCRs come from a human donor in good health (CMV status not recorded). Some clones in this sample may be carry-over from other donors' samples. Both conserved end residues are part of each CDR3. D genes are given only for firm matches. A clone size is listed for some rows: how often the clone was seen (once, few, many), or a class if it is expanded.

few	TRBV5-1	15	TRBJ2-7	TRBD1	TGCGCCAGCAGCTCTAGGACAGGGGGAATGGAGGAGCAGTACTTC	CASSSRTGGMEEQYF
many	TRBV7-2	14	TRBJ2-7	.	TGTGCCAGCAGCTTAGATAGGGCGGCCTACGAGCAGTACTTC	CASSLDRAAYEQYF
many	TRBV6-2/TRBV6-3	12	TRBJ1-6	.	TGTGCCAGCAGCCTTGACCGACAGTACCTTCACTTT	CASSLDRQYLHF
many	TRBV7-2	15	TRBJ1-1	.	TGTGCCAGCAGCCCACTTCCTGGGGCGCGGACTGAAGCTTTCTTT	CASSPLPGARTEAFF
many	TRBV3-1	16	TRBJ2-5	TRBD1	TGTGCCAGCAGCCTCCATAGCGGGACAGGGGGAGAGACCCAGTACTTC	CASSLHSGTGGETQYF
many	TRBV10-3	12	TRBJ2-7	.	TGTGCCATCAGCCTCGACGGCTACGAGCAGTACTTC	CAISLDGYEQYF
.	TRBV11-3	13	TRBJ1-3	.	TGTGCCAGCAGCTTAGGAAACGTCGACACCATATATTTT	CASSLGNVDTIYF
many	TRBV12-3/TRBV12-4	15	TRBJ2-1	.	TGTGCCAGCAGTACCCAGTTGAGGAGGGGCAATGAGCAGTTCTTC	CASSTQLRRGNEQFF
many	TRBV7-2	14	TRBJ1-1	TRBD1	TGTGCCAGCAGGGGGACAGGGGGCAACACTGAAGCTTTCTTT	CASRGTGGNTEAFF
many	TRBV7-2	14	TRBJ2-3	.	TGTGCCAGCAGCCGCGGACAGACCACAGATACGCAGTATTTT	CASSRGQTTDTQYF
.	TRBV20-1	12	TRBJ1-2	.	TGCAGTGCTAGTACCGCAGGGGATGGCTACACCTTC	CSASTAGDGYTF
many	TRBV7-8	16	TRBJ1-1	TRBD1	TGTGCCAGCAGCGTACGTCCCGGACAGGGCGGCACTGAAGCTTTCTTT	CASSVRPGQGGTEAFF
many	TRBV7-2	17	TRBJ2-2	TRBD2	TGTGCCAGCAGCCACGGGGGGGGAAGAGCGAACACCGGGGAGCTGTTTTTT	CASSHGGGRANTGELFF
.	TRBV7-2	14	TRBJ1-1	TRBD1	TGTGCCAGCAGCCTCAGGGGGCGGAACTCTGAAGCTTTCTTT	CASSLRGRNSEAFF
.	TRBV12-3/TRBV12-4	17	TRBJ1-1	TRBD1	TGTGCCAGCACCCCAAGACAGGGTCGCGTTGGGAACACTGAAGCTTTCTTT	CASTPRQGRVGNTEAFF
many	TRBV20-1	16	TRBJ2-5	.	TGCAGTGCCGGGGGCGGGCTAGCGGCCATCCAAGAGACCCAGTACTTC	CSAGGGLAAIQETQYF
many	TRBV28	14	TRBJ2-5	.	TGTGCCAGCAGCCTAACTAGCTACAAAGAGACCCAGTACTTC	CASSLTSYKETQYF
many	TRBV7-2	16	TRBJ2-5	TRBD2	TGTGCCAGCAGCTTAGCTCTAGCGGGAGGGCAAGAGACCCAGTACTTC	CASSLALAGGQETQYF
few	TRBV5-1	18	TRBJ2-3	TRBD2	TGCGCCAGCAGCTTGAGGCGGACCGGGACTAGCGGAGCACCTACGCAGTATTTT	CASSLRRTGTSGAPTQYF
few	TRBV20-1	11	TRBJ2-3	.	TGCAGTCGCGAGCGGCAAGATACGCAGTATTTT	CSRERQDTQYF
many	TRBV7-2	16	TRBJ2-1	TRBD2	TGTGCCAGCAGCTTATTCCGCGGGAGGGCTTACAATGAGCAGTTCTTC	CASSLFRGRAYNEQFF
many	TRBV12-3/TRBV12-4	13	TRBJ1-6	.	TGTGCCAGCAGTATACAGGGAGACTCACCCCTCCACTTT	CASSIQGDSPLHF